A selection of T cell receptor beta chains follows, all from one sample in a study of cytomegalovirus exposure and HLA in healthy donors. Assay: immunoSEQ multiplex PCR; the TCRdb copy retains only in-frame clones and omits some. The sample lists 95,000 or so clones, roughly 79% occurring once. The sample taken for sequencing was PBMCs. The receptors were sampled from a woman in her sixties or seventies in good health and CMV-seropositive. Each CDR3 is given with its conserved first and last residue. The D gene is left open where the match is weak. Size tells how often a clone was seen (once, few, many) or the class of an expanded clone, and some rows leave it out.

TRBV7-2	TRBJ1-2	-	TRBD1	CASSPYRGVDYGYTF	TGTGCCAGCAGCCCGTACAGGGGGGTCGACTATGGCTACACCTTC
TRBV29-1	TRBJ2-5	-	-	CSVVPRIGETQYF	TGCAGCGTTGTCCCGAGGATTGGGGAGACCCAGTACTTC
TRBV19	TRBJ2-2	-	-	CASRYRRTGELFF	TGTGCCAGTAGGTACAGGCGCACCGGGGAGCTGTTTTTT
TRBV19	TRBJ1-2	few	TRBD1	CASKGQDFYGYTF	TGTGCCAGTAAGGGACAGGACTTCTATGGCTACACCTTC
TRBV9	TRBJ2-2	-	TRBD2	CASSVGLAGGLAGTGELFF	TGTGCCAGCAGCGTAGGCTTAGCGGGAGGGCTGGCAGGCACCGGGGAGCTGTTTTTT
TRBV30	TRBJ2-3	-	TRBD1	CACKGQTTDTQYF	TGTGCCTGTAAGGGACAGACAACAGATACGCAGTATTTT
TRBV5-1	TRBJ2-1	-	-	CASSLGQFPYNEQFF	TGCGCCAGCAGCTTGGGACAATTCCCCTACAATGAGCAGTTCTTC
TRBV10-2	TRBJ2-7	-	TRBD1	CASSVGTGGDEQYF	TGCGCCAGCAGTGTCGGGACAGGGGGCGACGAGCAGTACTTC
TRBV2	TRBJ1-5	few	-	CASSSQGNSNQPQHF	TGTGCCAGCAGTTCTCAGGGGAATAGCAATCAGCCCCAGCATTTT
TRBV11-2	TRBJ2-7	-	TRBD2	CASSRTGTSGRDPIYEQYF	TGTGCCAGCAGCCGGACAGGGACTAGCGGGAGGGATCCAATTTACGAGCAGTACTTC
TRBV4-3	TRBJ1-1	-	-	CASSQDSRNTEAFF	TGCGCCAGCAGCCAAGATTCGAGGAACACTGAAGCTTTCTTT
TRBV6-5	TRBJ2-1	-	-	CATGVGGARLNEQFF	TGTGCCACCGGGGTCGGGGGAGCCCGTCTCAATGAGCAGTTCTTC
TRBV7-9	TRBJ2-7	-	-	CASSLRDTSYEQYF	TGTGCCAGCAGCTTAAGGGACACTTCCTACGAGCAGTACTTC
TRBV10-3	TRBJ2-5	few	TRBD1	CAISNSGQGAGETQYF	TGTGCCATCAGTAACTCGGGGCAGGGGGCTGGAGAGACCCAGTACTTC
TRBV7-3	TRBJ2-1	once	TRBD1	CASSPDRGHNEQFF	TGTGCCAGCAGCCCGGACAGGGGGCATAATGAGCAGTTCTTC
TRBV5-8	TRBJ2-1	-	TRBD1	CASSLTGQGTDEQFF	TGTGCCAGCAGCTTGACCGGACAGGGGACGGATGAGCAGTTCTTC
TRBV5-1	TRBJ2-7	-	TRBD2	CAGSLRTSGSSNAYEQYF	TGCGCCGGCAGCTTGCGGACTAGCGGGAGTTCCAATGCCTACGAGCAGTACTTC
TRBV2	TRBJ2-5	-	TRBD2	CASVPGLAGGQETQYF	TGTGCCAGCGTCCCGGGACTAGCGGGAGGGCAAGAGACCCAGTACTTC
TRBV5-4	TRBJ1-1	-	TRBD1	CASSLAGTGRVTEAFF	TGTGCCAGCAGCTTGGCCGGGACAGGGAGGGTCACTGAAGCTTTCTTT
TRBV9	TRBJ1-1	-	-	CASSVHGALITEAFF	TGTGCCAGCAGCGTCCATGGGGCCTTGATAACTGAAGCTTTCTTT
TRBV6-5	TRBJ2-7	-	TRBD2	CASSYPTSGRSYEQYF	TGTGCCAGCAGTTACCCGACTAGCGGGAGGTCCTACGAGCAGTACTTC
TRBV7-9	TRBJ2-3	-	TRBD1	CASSSWTGSPDTQYF	TGTGCCAGCAGCTCTTGGACAGGGAGTCCAGATACGCAGTATTTT
TRBV5-6	TRBJ1-1	-	-	CASSLAWARGANTEAFF	TGTGCCAGCAGCTTGGCATGGGCACGGGGGGCGAACACTGAAGCTTTCTTT
TRBV19	TRBJ2-4	-	TRBD2	CASAVAGLAKNIQYF	TGTGCCAGTGCTGTAGCGGGGCTAGCCAAAAACATTCAGTACTTC
TRBV28	TRBJ2-7	once	TRBD2	CASSSNPSGGGLYEQYF	TGTGCCAGCAGTTCGAACCCTAGCGGGGGGGGACTGTACGAGCAGTACTTC
TRBV28	TRBJ2-5	-	-	CASTLDFQETQYF	TGTGCCAGCACCCTAGACTTCCAAGAGACCCAGTACTTC
TRBV2	TRBJ1-3	-	-	CASSEEYTSSGNTIYF	TGTGCCAGCAGTGAAGAGTATACAAGCTCTGGAAACACCATATATTTT
TRBV4-2	TRBJ1-4	-	-	CASSQVSSQTGEKLFF	TGTGCCAGCAGCCAAGTATCCTCCCAGACAGGAGAAAAACTGTTTTTT
TRBV5-1	TRBJ2-7	-	TRBD2	CASSYSGTDVSYEQYF	TGCGCCAGCAGTTACAGCGGGACGGACGTATCCTACGAGCAGTACTTC
TRBV6-6	TRBJ2-7	-	TRBD2	CASILEAGVGEQYF	TGTGCCAGCATCCTTGAAGCGGGAGTGGGCGAGCAGTACTTC
TRBV5-4	TRBJ2-1	-	TRBD1	CASLTTGGSYNEQFF	TGTGCCAGCCTTACGACAGGGGGCTCCTACAATGAGCAGTTCTTC
TRBV9	TRBJ2-7	-	-	CASSVGAQSHYEQYF	TGTGCCAGCAGCGTAGGGGCCCAGAGTCACTACGAGCAGTACTTC
TRBV28	TRBJ1-5	-	-	CASSLSVGGGRKPQHF	TGTGCCAGCAGTTTATCAGTTGGCGGGGGCAGGAAGCCCCAGCATTTT
TRBV7-6	TRBJ2-1	-	-	CASTLGSGYAQEQFF	TGTGCCAGCACCCTAGGCTCAGGGTACGCCCAGGAGCAGTTCTTC
TRBV30	TRBJ1-6	-	TRBD1	CAWARDRVNSPLHF	TGTGCCTGGGCTCGGGACAGAGTTAATTCACCCCTCCACTTT